This TCR beta chain derives from a study of cytomegalovirus exposure and HLA in healthy donors. Study-wide context: Across roughly 400 genotyped donors, about 86% landed in the Caucasian-associated ancestry cluster. General study findings and limits: An observed cluster of highly shared sequence variants was recorded as a likely sequencing artifact.

The germline V gene encodes CDR1 LNHDA and CDR2 SQIVND (reference sequence). CDR3 length equals 14 residues. V dropped 3 bases and J dropped 1; count of bases not matched to a gene: 1. PCR was performed using 60 Vbeta and 13 Jbeta primers. Measured with immunoSEQ multiplex PCR; TCRdb has only the in-frame clones, and not every one. The sample yields roughly 200,000 clones, over 80% seen once. As to this clone: Its antigen is unidentified. In the same sample, other DNA sequences code for this CDR3.

V gene TRBV19 combines with J gene TRBJ1-1; 8 bases fit TRBD1. Sequencing was performed on PBMCs. The sequence derives from a man aged 25-45 years in good health and CMV-seronegative. Here the CDR3 DNA reads TGTGCCAGTAGTATCGGGACAGGGAACACTGAAGCTTTCTTT. Amino acids: CASSIGTGNTEAFF.